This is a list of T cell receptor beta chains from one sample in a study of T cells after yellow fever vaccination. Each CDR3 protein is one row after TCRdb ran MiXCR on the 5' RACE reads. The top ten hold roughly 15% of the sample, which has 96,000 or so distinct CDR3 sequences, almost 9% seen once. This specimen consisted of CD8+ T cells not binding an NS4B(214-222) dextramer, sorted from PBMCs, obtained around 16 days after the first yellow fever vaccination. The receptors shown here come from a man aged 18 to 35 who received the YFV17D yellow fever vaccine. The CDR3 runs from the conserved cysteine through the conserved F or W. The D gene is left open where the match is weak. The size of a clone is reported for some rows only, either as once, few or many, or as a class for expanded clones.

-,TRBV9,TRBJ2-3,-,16,CASSRGSGGYTDTQYF,TGTGCCAGCAGTCGAGGATCGGGGGGCTACACAGATACGCAGTATTTT
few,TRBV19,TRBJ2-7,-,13,CASSATGVHEQYF,TGTGCCAGTAGTGCGACGGGGGTCCACGAGCAGTACTTC
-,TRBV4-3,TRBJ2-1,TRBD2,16,CGSSQELAESYNEQFF,TGCGGCAGCAGCCAAGAACTAGCGGAATCCTACAATGAGCAGTTCTTC
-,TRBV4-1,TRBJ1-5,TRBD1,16,CASSQDRTGSNQPQHF,TGCGCCAGCAGCCAAGATAGGACAGGTAGCAATCAGCCCCAGCATTTT
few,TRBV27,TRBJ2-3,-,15,CASSLSPRAPDTQYF,TGTGCCAGCAGTTTATCTCCGAGGGCACCAGATACGCAGTATTTT
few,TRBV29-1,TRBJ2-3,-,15,CSVHDGREKTDTQYF,TGCAGCGTTCACGACGGCAGGGAGAAGACAGATACGCAGTATTTT
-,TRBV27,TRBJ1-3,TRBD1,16,CASSPWGGGNGNTIYF,TGTGCCAGCTCCCCCTGGGGAGGGGGCAATGGAAACACCATATATTTT
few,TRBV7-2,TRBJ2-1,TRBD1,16,CASSSPRDSRSNEQFF,TGTGCCAGCAGCTCCCCACGGGACAGTAGAAGCAATGAGCAGTTCTTC
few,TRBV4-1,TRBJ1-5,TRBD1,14,CASSQLDRFQPQHF,TGCGCCAGCAGCCAACTGGACAGGTTTCAGCCCCAGCATTTT
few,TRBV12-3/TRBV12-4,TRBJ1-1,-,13,CASRGTGNTEAFF,TGTGCCAGCAGGGGGACGGGGAACACTGAAGCTTTCTTT
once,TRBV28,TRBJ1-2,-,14,CASSSMGGPGGYTF,TGTGCCAGCAGTTCCATGGGGGGGCCGGGGGGCTACACCTTC
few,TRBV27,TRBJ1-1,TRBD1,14,CASTRQGVSAEAFF,TGTGCCAGCACTAGACAGGGAGTCTCCGCTGAAGCTTTCTTT
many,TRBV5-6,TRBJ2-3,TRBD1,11,CASSNWDSQYF,TGTGCCAGCAGCAATTGGGACAGCCAGTATTTT
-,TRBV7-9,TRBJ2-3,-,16,CASSFLGEDITDTQYF,TGTGCCAGCAGCTTCTTAGGCGAGGATATCACAGATACGCAGTATTTT
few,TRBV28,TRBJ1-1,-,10,CARRNTEAFF,TGTGCCAGGAGGAACACTGAAGCTTTCTTT
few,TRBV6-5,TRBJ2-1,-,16,CASSYYEERRLNEQFF,TGTGCCAGCAGTTACTACGAGGAGCGGAGGTTGAATGAGCAGTTCTTC
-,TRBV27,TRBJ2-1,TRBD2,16,CASSLSASGGDDEQFF,TGTGCCAGCAGTTTATCGGCTAGCGGGGGGGATGATGAGCAGTTCTTC